Listed below are T cell receptor beta chains from one sample, sequenced in a study of identical twins. TCRdb used MiXCR to reprocess the 5' RACE reads, holding one entry per CDR3 protein. Of hundreds of thousands of distinct CDR3 sequences in the sample, about 12% were seen once. The same sample was also studied in work on yellow fever vaccine responses in identical twins.

The sequencing input was PBMCs. These receptors all come from a woman aged 18 to 35 in good health. The CDR3 runs from the conserved cysteine through the conserved F or W. D genes are given only for firm matches. Size is omitted from some rows. Given values are once, few, many or a class for expanded clones.

TRBV20-1	TRBJ2-7	few	TRBD2	TGCAGTGCTCGATCGCTGGGACTAGCGGGAGTTATCAGCTACGAGCAGTACTTC	CSARSLGLAGVISYEQYF
TRBV9	TRBJ2-5	.	.	TGTGCCAGCAGCGTAGCAGTCGGAACACAAGAGACCCAGTACTTC	CASSVAVGTQETQYF
TRBV28	TRBJ2-6	.	.	TGTGCCAGCAGTGCCCTCATAAGCTCTGGGGCCAACGTCCTGACTTTC	CASSALISSGANVLTF
TRBV18	TRBJ1-4	.	TRBD1	TGTGCCAGCTGGCAGGGGGCAACTAATGAAAAACTGTTTTTT	CASWQGATNEKLFF
TRBV20-1	TRBJ2-5	few	.	TGCAGTGCTACCAAGACGGATTCCCAAGAGACCCAGTACTTC	CSATKTDSQETQYF
TRBV9	TRBJ2-3	.	.	TGTGCCAGCACCCTGGGCATGTACTCAACAGATACGCAGTATTTT	CASTLGMYSTDTQYF
TRBV19	TRBJ2-7	few	TRBD2	TGTGCCAGTAGTCCGGGGATAGCGGGCGAGCAGTACTTC	CASSPGIAGEQYF
TRBV5-1	TRBJ2-7	.	TRBD1	TGCGCCAGCAGCGGCCCGGGACAGGGACCCTACGAGCAGTACTTC	CASSGPGQGPYEQYF
TRBV4-2	TRBJ2-4	many	.	TGTGCCAGCAGCCAAGTAGGAGCCAAAAACATTCAGTACTTC	CASSQVGAKNIQYF
TRBV19	TRBJ1-2	few	TRBD1	TGTGCCAGTAGGGGACAGGGATCTAACTATGGCTACACCTTC	CASRGQGSNYGYTF
TRBV5-1	TRBJ2-2	.	.	TGCGCCAGCAGCTTAACGGGGGCGGCGAACACCGGGGAGCTGTTTTTT	CASSLTGAANTGELFF
TRBV10-3	TRBJ1-1	.	.	TGTGCCATCAGCCCAGGCGTGGACACTGAAGCTTTCTTT	CAISPGVDTEAFF
TRBV7-6	TRBJ2-1	few	.	TGTGCCAGCAGCACAGGGACTCTCCTTGTCAAGAATGAGCAGTTCTTC	CASSTGTLLVKNEQFF
TRBV5-6	TRBJ2-1	few	.	TGTGCCAGCAGCTTGTCTTACCAGCCCTACAATGAGCAGTTCTTC	CASSLSYQPYNEQFF
TRBV20-1	TRBJ2-7	few	.	TGCAGTGCTAGAGGAGGGGGGAGTCATGTCCTGGACGAGCAGTACTTC	CSARGGGSHVLDEQYF
TRBV6-1	TRBJ2-5	.	.	TGTGCCAGCGGAAGAAGTCAGGGGGAGACCCAGTACTTC	CASGRSQGETQYF
TRBV5-6	TRBJ2-5	.	.	TGTGCCAGCAGCTTGGTAGGAACAGCCTATCGGTGGGAGACCCAGTACTTC	CASSLVGTAYRWETQYF
TRBV25-1	TRBJ2-1	many	.	TGTGCCAGCAGTGAGGCCTGGGCCCAGGGGGGGTCCTACAATGAGCAGTTCTTC	CASSEAWAQGGSYNEQFF